This section outlines one T cell receptor beta chain sequence together with its context. What it recognizes is unknown. Once extracted for a subset, genomic DNA was divided evenly among several immunoSEQ plates. Each PCR replicate from the sorted subsets contained about 210 ng DNA, which is 25,000 to 30,000 T cell genomes. The protocol was immunoSEQ multiplex PCR, while the TCRdb copy is restricted to in-frame clones and leaves out a portion. The table lists approximately 1,500,000 clones, approximately 98% of them singletons. These data originate in a study of shared clonotypes between healthy human individuals. Broader study findings: A generally larger estimated richness was seen in naive subsets than in memory subsets. Shared across several donors were roughly 5% of the naive CD4 clonotypes.

This clonotype originated in a man aged 30-40 years in good health. Sample: naive CD4+ T cells sorted from blood. Stated subset: CD45RA+ positively selected.

CDR3 in DNA: TGTGCCTGGAGTTTCCGAACTTTAGCGGATACGCAGTATTTT. Its protein is CAWSFRTLADTQYF. The chain joins TRBV30 to TRBJ2-3, with D maybe TRBD2 (5 bases). Trimming pared 2 bases from V and 6 bases from J, leaving 15 bases between. The CDR3 covers 14 residues. Per the germline V gene, CDR1 is GTSNPN and CDR2 is SVGIG (reference sequence).